What follows are 31 T cell receptor beta chains derived from one specimen sequenced in a study of CD8+ T cells in alopecia areata. Isolated RNA was reverse transcribed into cDNA used as the sequencing template. Some clones are missing from TCRdb's copy, which holds only in-frame ones; the method was immunoSEQ multiplex PCR. The repertoire holds 110,000 or so clones, 55% to 60% seen once, with roughly 25% in the top ten. Sequenced input: NKG2D-low CD8+ T cells sorted from blood. The source of these receptors is a human donor with alopecia areata.

Note on this clone: An end of the junction does not agree with germline; a read error may underlie this. The chain employs TRBV6-1 and TRBJ2-7; 13 bases are shared with TRBD2. CDR3 length equals 16 residues. The germline gives CDR1 MNHNS, CDR2 SASEGT. This CDR3 is CASREGGTSGTDEQYF. The CDR3 nucleotides read TGTGCCAGCAGAGAAGGAGGGACTAGCGGGACGGATGAGCAGTACTTC.

This clone occurred many times. The chain joins TRBV11-2 to TRBJ2-1, with no clear D. The CDR3 contains 13 residues. V lost 5 bases and J 15 bases, leaving 20 bases between the germline ends. Germline lookup yields CDR1 SGHAT and CDR2 FQNNGV. The chain's CDR3 is CASSPPGVPKGFF. The CDR3 DNA sequence: TGTGCCAGCAGCCCCCCCGGTGTGCCTAAGGGGTTCTTC.

The V and J genes are TRBV14 and TRBJ2-7; 11 bases align to TRBD2. J lost 0 bases, V lost 2 bases, and 6 bases had no gene match. CDR3 length: 17 residues. The germline CDR1 and CDR2 sequences are SGHDN and FVKESK. Here the CDR3 DNA reads TGTGCCAGCAGCCAAAGACTAGCGGGATTGAGCTCCTACGAGCAGTACTTC. Amino acids: CASSQRLAGLSSYEQYF.

The chain carries TRBV30 and TRBJ1-5, with TRBD1 identical over 7 bases. The junction had 6 bases not matched to a gene; V was cut back by 0 bases and J by 7 bases. Germline-derived CDR1 and CDR2 are GTSNPN and SVGIG (reference sequence). The CDR3 is 14 amino acids. The CDR3 spells CAWSVRGGRQPQHF. In nucleotides, the CDR3 is TGTGCCTGGAGTGTACGAGGGGGCAGGCAGCCCCAGCATTTT.

V and J are TRBV2 and TRBJ1-5, with D maybe TRBD1 (5 bases). This CDR3 has 14 residues. The germline gives CDR1 SNHLY, CDR2 FYNNEI. The V end was cut by 7 bases, the J end by 7 bases, with 17 bases between. The chain's CDR3 is CASTADRGRQPQHF. CDR3 in DNA: TGTGCCAGCACCGCGGATAGGGGCCGGCAGCCCCAGCATTTT.

This clone occurred a few times. This chain connects TRBV9 to TRBJ2-1; TRBD2 agrees at 14 bases. The length of the CDR3 is 18 residues. Germline values: CDR1 SGDLS, CDR2 YYNGEE. The V and J ends lost 3 bases and 2 bases, in that order; junction bases with no gene match: 7. The CDR3 loop is CASSGGLAGVRPYNEQFF. CDR3 DNA sequence: TGTGCCAGCAGCGGGGGACTAGCGGGAGTTAGGCCCTACAATGAGCAGTTCTTC.

The V call is TRBV28, the J call TRBJ2-2; D is possibly TRBD2 (5 bases). Between the trimmed V and J ends, which lost 7 bases and 6 bases, there was a span of 21 bases. Germline CDR1 reads MDHEN; CDR2 reads SYDVKM. This CDR3 is 16 amino acids long. Here the CDR3 reads CASTLDEGRFAGELFF. DNA of the CDR3: TGTGCCAGCACCCTTGATGAGGGTCGGTTCGCCGGGGAGCTGTTTTTT.

CDR3 nucleotide sequence: TGTGCCAGCAGCTTCTTTCTAGCGGGAGAAGGGTACGAGCAGTACTTC. Its protein product is CASSFFLAGEGYEQYF. V gene TRBV5-4 combines with J gene TRBJ2-7; 10 bases match TRBD2. CDR1 is SGHNT, CDR2 YYREEE, per germline (reference sequence). The J segment lost 4 bases and the V segment lost 2 bases, leaving 9 bases of the junction unmatched. The CDR3 has 16 residues.

Only a few counts were recorded for this clone. V usage is TRBV7-3 and J usage is TRBJ2-1; weak D call: TRBD2 (6 bases). The ends were cut back, 5 bases at V and 9 bases at J, with 11 bases in the middle. CDR1 is SGHTA and CDR2 is FQGTGA in the germline V gene. CDR3 length equals 12 residues. This CDR3 reads CASSPLGGEQFF. CDR3 in DNA: TGTGCCAGCAGCCCCCTGGGGGGTGAGCAGTTCTTC.

V and J are TRBV5-6 and TRBJ2-5, with 7 positions matching TRBD2. CDR1 is SGHDT, CDR2 YYEEEE, per germline. Germline trimming cut 0 bases from V and 5 bases from J; bases unmatched to any gene: 13. This CDR3 spans 17 amino acids. CDR3 region: CASSLDLGGRARETQYF. The CDR3 DNA follows: TGTGCCAGCAGCTTGGACCTTGGGGGGAGGGCGAGGGAGACCCAGTACTTC.

The rearrangement joins TRBV27 to TRBJ1-1; D call uncertain. The V end was cut by 4 bases, the J end by 0 bases, with 6 bases between. This CDR3 comprises 13 residues. CDR1 is MNHEY and CDR2 is SMNVEV in the germline V gene (reference sequence). CDR3 loop: CASSYSLNTEAFF. The CDR3 coding sequence is TGTGCCAGCAGTTATAGCCTGAACACTGAAGCTTTCTTT.

This chain joins TRBV7-6 and TRBJ2-3, with TRBD2 matching 8 bases. This CDR3 region has 15 residues. Germline V gene sequence: CDR1 SGHVS, CDR2 FNYEAQ. The J segment lost 4 bases and the V segment lost 2 bases, leaving 5 bases of the junction unmatched. The CDR3 DNA sequence: TGTGCCAGCAGCTTACAGCGGGGGCTGGCAGATACGCAGTATTTT. Its translation is CASSLQRGLADTQYF.

V and J are TRBV28 and TRBJ1-1; 9 bases are shared with TRBD1. The CDR3 totals 15 residues. CDR1 and CDR2 (germline): MDHEN, SYDVKM. V trimming: 4 bases; J trimming: 5 bases; junction bases outside the gene matches: 8. The CDR3 sequence is CASSSGTGRWTEAFF. The CDR3 DNA reads TGTGCCAGCAGTTCGGGGACAGGGCGGTGGACTGAAGCTTTCTTT.

This clone was seen a handful of times. The chain employs TRBV9 and TRBJ2-1; no clear D. The length of the CDR3 is 11 residues. V lost 3 bases and J 8 bases, leaving 6 bases between the germline ends. The germline gives CDR1 SGDLS, CDR2 YYNGEE. CDR3 region: CASSDRHEQFF. The CDR3 nucleotides read TGTGCCAGCAGCGACCGTCATGAGCAGTTCTTC. Drawing the rest from reference TRBV9 and TRBJ2-1, the complete variable domain is DSGVTQTPKHLITATGQRVTLRCSPRSGDLSVYWYQQSLDQGLQFLIQYYNGEERAKGNILERFSAQQFPDLHSELNLSSLELGDSALYFCASSDRHEQFFGPGTRLTVL.

V gene TRBV28 combines with J gene TRBJ2-7, with D possibly matching TRBD1 (6 bases). Germline values: CDR1 MDHEN, CDR2 SYDVKM. Trimming took 6 bases from V and 4 from J, leaving 10 bases between them. CDR3 size: 12 residues. CDR3 residues: CASRGRGYEQYF. The CDR3 DNA reads TGTGCCAGCAGGGGAAGGGGGTACGAGCAGTACTTC.

This clone occurred once. The rearrangement links TRBV5-6 to TRBJ2-7; D is perhaps TRBD2 (7 bases). V lost 3 bases and J lost 3, with 10 bases in between. There are 13 residues in the CDR3. The V gene's germline CDR1 is SGHDT and CDR2 YYEEEE. The CDR3 DNA reads TGTGCCAGCAGCTGGGGGGGCAGCTACGAGCAGTACTTC. Encoded protein: CASSWGGSYEQYF.

The genes are TRBV28 and TRBJ2-7; D unclear. The CDR3 has 11 amino acids. V shed 5 bases and J shed 4 bases, with 6 bases lying between them. Germline V gene lookup returns CDR1 MDHEN and CDR2 SYDVKM. The CDR3 region is CASSPGYEQYF. The CDR3 coding sequence is TGTGCCAGCAGTCCCGGGTACGAGCAGTACTTC.

This clone was seen more than once but under ten times. V is TRBV5-1 and J is TRBJ1-3; D remains unclear. With 4 bases removed from V and 1 base from J, the gap between germline ends came to 9 bases. Germline values: CDR1 SGHRS, CDR2 YFSETQ. The length of the CDR3 is 14 residues. Here the CDR3 reads CASSTDLSGNTIYF. CDR3 in DNA: TGCGCCAGCAGCACGGACTTATCTGGAAACACCATATATTTT.

The chain uses TRBV2 and TRBJ2-7; D may match TRBD1 or TRBD2 (5 bases each). The CDR3 has 13 amino acids. The V gene's germline CDR1 is SNHLY and CDR2 FYNNEI. The V and J ends lost 8 bases and 2 bases respectively, with 13 bases between them. CDR3 bases: TGTGCCAGCCGTACAGGACTTACCTACGAGCAGTACTTC. It specifies CASRTGLTYEQYF. The variable domain in full, with the rest retrieved from reference TRBV2 and TRBJ2-7, is EPEVTQTPSHQVTQMGQEVILRCVPISNHLYFYWYRQILGQKVEFLVSFYNNEISEKSEIFDDQFSVERPDGSNFTLKIRSTKLEDSAMYFCASRTGLTYEQYFGPGTRLTVT.

The chain is built from TRBV27 and TRBJ2-7; TRBD1 agrees at 7 bases. From germline, CDR1 is MNHEY and CDR2 SMNVEV (reference sequence). The CDR3 runs 14 residues. The V gene end was trimmed by 5 bases and the J gene end by 2 bases; junction bases not matched to a gene: 6. The CDR3 here is CASSLRQGPYEQYF. The DNA of the CDR3 is TGTGCCAGCAGTCTCAGACAGGGACCCTACGAGCAGTACTTC.

This chain uses TRBV7-2 with TRBJ2-1; 8 bases fit TRBD2. This CDR3 spans 15 amino acids. Per germline, CDR1 SGHTA and CDR2 FQGNSA. Trimming took 5 bases from V and 8 from J; bases not matched to a gene: 11. CDR3 loop: CASSDTSGYYHEQFF. The CDR3 DNA follows: TGTGCCAGCAGCGATACTAGCGGATACTATCATGAGCAGTTCTTC.

This clone was counted only a few times. J is TRBJ2-4 and V is TRBV19, with no clear D. Germline V gene lookup returns CDR1 LNHDA and CDR2 SQIVND (reference sequence). V shed 4 bases and J shed 6 bases, with 7 bases lying between them. The CDR3 consists of 12 residues. The CDR3 DNA is TGTGCCAGTAGTACGGGCCCAAACATTCAGTACTTC. This sequence encodes CASSTGPNIQYF.

CDR3 coding DNA: TGTGCCAGCAGCGGATGGAGGGACTCCTACAATGAGCAGTTCTTC. Encoded protein: CASSGWRDSYNEQFF. This chain connects TRBV9 to TRBJ2-1; D might be TRBD2 (6 bases). Trimming stripped 3 bases from V and 0 bases from J, with 10 bases between. CDR1 is SGDLS and CDR2 is YYNGEE in the germline V gene. CDR3 length: 15 amino acids.

The chain is built from TRBV10-3 and TRBJ1-5; 10 bases fit TRBD1. The CDR3 is 14 amino acids. Germline V gene lookup returns CDR1 ENHRY and CDR2 SYGVKD. Unmatched junction bases numbered 4, after V lost 10 bases and J lost 1 base. The DNA of the CDR3 is TGTGCCACAGGACAGGGGGGCAGCAATCAGCCCCAGCATTTT. As protein: CATGQGGSNQPQHF.

The gene calls are TRBV7-6 and TRBJ2-7; a possible D gene is TRBD2 (5 bases). This CDR3 is 14 amino acids long. The germline V gene has CDR1 SGHVS and CDR2 FNYEAQ. Trimming shortened V by 5 bases and J by 4 bases, and 15 bases separated the two germline ends. In nucleotides, the CDR3 is TGTGCCAGCAGCGACCTTGAGGAGCGGTACGAGCAGTACTTC. Encoded protein: CASSDLEERYEQYF.

V and J are TRBV28 and TRBJ2-1, with 8 bases identical to TRBD2. V shed 6 bases, J shed 4 bases, and the junction held 5 bases outside the gene matches. Germline V lookup: CDR1 MDHEN, CDR2 SYDVKM. The CDR3 is 14 residues long. The CDR3 sequence: CASSLAGPYNEQFF. CDR3 bases: TGTGCCAGCAGCCTAGCGGGTCCGTACAATGAGCAGTTCTTC.

The chain employs TRBV4-1 and TRBJ1-1; TRBD1 is a possible D gene (6 bases). Trimming pared 1 base from V and 1 base from J, leaving 7 bases between. The CDR3 runs 14 residues. CDR1 is MGHRA and CDR2 is YSYEKL in the germline V gene. CDR3 residues: CASSQVGGNTEAFF. The DNA for the CDR3 is TGCGCCAGCAGCCAAGTAGGGGGGAACACTGAAGCTTTCTTT.

This chain uses TRBV5-4 with TRBJ2-1; D is undetermined. The CDR3 length is 13 residues. The germline V and J ends were trimmed by 4 bases and 4 bases, with 9 bases remaining between them. Germline lookup yields CDR1 SGHNT and CDR2 YYREEE (reference sequence). The CDR3 DNA follows: TGTGCCAGCAGCCCGAACAGATACAATGAGCAGTTCTTC. Residues: CASSPNRYNEQFF.

V usage is TRBV4-1 and J usage is TRBJ2-1, with D uncertain. V was cut by 1 base and J by 6 bases, with 16 bases left in between. Germline loops: CDR1 MGHRA, CDR2 YSYEKL. The CDR3 is made up of 16 amino acids. Written as DNA, the CDR3 is TGCGCCAGCAGCCAAGTCCTAGACATTACCCCCAATGAGCAGTTCTTC. Its protein is CASSQVLDITPNEQFF.

V and J are TRBV28 and TRBJ2-7, with 10 bases aligning to TRBD2. The CDR3 has 14 amino acids. J was trimmed by 4 bases and V by 3 bases; bases with no gene match: 3. Germline CDR1 MDHEN, CDR2 SYDVKM. DNA of the CDR3: TGTGCCAGCAGTTTTAAAGCGGGAGGGTACGAGCAGTACTTC. Its protein is CASSFKAGGYEQYF.

With regard to this clone: The junction does not match germline at one end; this may be a read error. The gene calls are TRBV27 and TRBJ2-7; D perhaps matches TRBD1 (5 bases). Germline CDR1 MNHEY, CDR2 SMNVEV (reference sequence). This CDR3 is built from 11 residues. CDR3 sequence (DNA): TGTGCCAGCAGTCTGGGGCCTTCTGTGGACTTC. Protein: CASSLGPSVDF.